Below are 28 T cell receptor beta chains sequenced from a single sample in a study of cytomegalovirus exposure and HLA in healthy donors. Both 60 Vbeta primers and 13 Jbeta primers went into the PCR. Clones were sequenced by immunoSEQ multiplex PCR, and TCRdb holds only the in-frame ones, with some missing. The profile shows approximately 150,000 clones, 80% of them singletons. Specimen: PBMCs. The source of these receptors is a woman aged 40 to 50 in good health and CMV-seronegative.

The V call is TRBV10-3, the J call TRBJ2-7; tentative D call: TRBD2 (6 bases). CDR3 length: 16 residues. V lost 3 bases and J lost 6, with 21 bases in between. CDR1 is ENHRY, CDR2 SYGVKD, per germline. This CDR3 reads CAISDKPRTKAGEQYF. CDR3 nucleotide sequence: TGTGCCATCAGTGATAAGCCCCGGACAAAAGCGGGCGAGCAGTACTTC.

The genes are TRBV5-4 and TRBJ2-3; TRBD1 agrees at 9 bases. The CDR3 is made up of 14 amino acids. The V gene end was trimmed by 7 bases and the J gene end by 4 bases; junction bases not matched to a gene: 7. Germline values: CDR1 SGHNT, CDR2 YYREEE (reference sequence). As DNA, the CDR3 is TGTGCCAGCGAAACCGGGACAGGGTCAGATACGCAGTATTTT. Translating gives CASETGTGSDTQYF.

The chain has TRBV9 and TRBJ2-2; the D gene is possibly TRBD1 (5 bases). The CDR3 sequence is 16 residues long. CDR1 and CDR2 from the germline V gene are SGDLS and YYNGEE. Trimming removed 0 bases at V and 0 bases at J, with 9 bases between. The CDR3 sequence: CASSVDQGSNTGELFF. The CDR3 nucleotides read TGTGCCAGCAGCGTAGATCAGGGCTCGAACACCGGGGAGCTGTTTTTT.

This chain connects TRBV5-7 to TRBJ2-5; 7 nucleotides match TRBD2. TRBV5-7 is filed as an ORF, its function uncertain. The CDR3 is 10 residues long. CDR3 loop: CVIAGETQYF. The CDR3 DNA follows: TGTGTCATAGCGGGTGAGACCCAGTACTTC.

The genes are TRBV4-2 and TRBJ1-2; 8 positions agree with TRBD1. Losses at the gene ends were 4 bases for V and 2 bases for J; bases not matched to a gene: 18. Germline V lookup: CDR1 LGHNA, CDR2 YNFKEQ. The CDR3 covers 19 residues. This CDR3 is CASSLYPISVTGENYGYTF. CDR3 nucleotide sequence: TGTGCCAGCAGCCTATATCCAATATCCGTGACAGGGGAGAACTATGGCTACACCTTC.

The V gene is TRBV19, the J gene TRBJ2-5; 10 positions match TRBD2. The V gene's germline CDR1 is LNHDA and CDR2 SQIVND (reference sequence). There are 14 residues in the CDR3. The ends lost 8 bases at V and 3 bases at J; junction bases unmatched: 6. The CDR3 DNA reads TGTGCCAGTCGTAGCGGGAGGACGGAAGAGACCCAGTACTTC. Amino acids: CASRSGRTEETQYF.

This clone was counted once. CDR3 DNA: TGTGCCAGCAGCTTCCAGGGGAGCTACACCTTC. Amino acid sequence: CASSFQGSYTF. V is TRBV7-2 and J is TRBJ1-2; TRBD1 might be the D (6 bases). Trimming left V 3 bases short and J 9 bases short, with 8 bases between. CDR1 SGHTA and CDR2 FQGNSA come from the germline V gene. The CDR3 is 11 amino acids. Filled out from reference TRBV7-2 and TRBJ1-2, the complete variable domain reads GAGVSQSPSNKVTEKGKDVELRCDPISGHTALYWYRQSLGQGLEFLIYFQGNSAPDKSGLPSDRFSAERTGGSVSTLTIQRTQQEDSAVYLCASSFQGSYTFGSGTRLTVV.

This sequence joins TRBV4-2 and TRBJ2-3; 12 bases align to TRBD2. The V segment lost 0 bases and the J segment 5 bases; nucleotides outside the gene matches: 3. Germline values: CDR1 LGHNA, CDR2 YNFKEQ. The CDR3 is 16 residues long. The CDR3 region has the DNA TGTGCCAGCAGCCAAGACTCGGGACTAGCGGGAGATACGCAGTATTTT. Its protein is CASSQDSGLAGDTQYF.

This sequence joins TRBV7-9 and TRBJ1-1; D not resolved. Trimming cost V 3 bases and J 2 bases, with 7 bases left between them. The CDR3 covers 13 residues. Germline V CDR1 and CDR2: SEHNR, FQNEAQ (reference sequence). The DNA for the CDR3 is TGTGCCAGCAGCTTTGGACTCAACACTGAAGCTTTCTTT. Its protein is CASSFGLNTEAFF.

This clone came up once. CDR3 region: CSAKPGARNTEAFF. The CDR3 nucleotides are TGCAGCGCAAAACCGGGAGCAAGGAACACTGAAGCTTTCTTT. This rearrangement joins TRBV29-1 to TRBJ1-1, with D unresolved. Trimming removed 7 bases from V and 1 base from J, with 16 bases in between. CDR3 length: 14 residues. From germline, CDR1 is SQVTM and CDR2 ANQGSEA.

The chain links TRBV21-1 to TRBJ2-7; the DNA was not used to check the table's D call, TRBD2. TRBV21-1 is shown as a pseudogene. The CDR3 length is 16 residues. The CDR3 reads CASSSPPAGVTYEQYF. CDR3 nucleotide sequence: TGTGCCAGCAGCTCGCCGCCAGCCGGGGTAACCTACGAGCAGTACTTC.

This chain links TRBV15 with TRBJ2-7, with a weak D call TRBD2 (5 bases). The V end was cut by 0 bases, the J end by 0 bases, with 6 bases between. This CDR3 spans 14 amino acids. CDR1 and CDR2 (germline): LNHNV, YYDKDF (reference sequence). The CDR3 coding sequence is TGTGCCACCAGCAGAGAGGGGAGCTCCTACGAGCAGTACTTC. Amino acid sequence: CATSREGSSYEQYF. The complete variable domain, with remaining parts taken from reference TRBV15 and TRBJ2-7, reads DAMVIQNPRYQVTQFGKPVTLSCSQTLNHNVMYWYQQKSSQAPKLLFHYYDKDFNNEADTPDNFQSRRPNTSFCFLDIRSPGLGDTAMYLCATSREGSSYEQYFGPGTRLTVT.

This chain uses TRBV6-5 with TRBJ2-1; 7 bases are shared with TRBD1. CDR1 MNHEY and CDR2 SVGAGI come from the germline V gene. After removal of 6 bases from V and 7 bases from J, the junction contained 12 bases not matched to a gene. CDR3 size: 15 residues. The CDR3 DNA reads TGTGCCAGCAGCGCACCAGGGGGTAGGAAAAATGAGCAGTTCTTC. Amino acid sequence: CASSAPGGRKNEQFF.

Concerning this clone: A junction end diverges from the germline sequence, so it may reflect a read error. This chain links TRBV7-7 with TRBJ2-1, with 7 bases lining up with TRBD1. Germline loops: CDR1 SSHAT, CDR2 FNYEAQ (reference sequence). This CDR3 has 13 residues. CDR3 residues: CASSLDRAQEQFF. In nucleotides, the CDR3 is TGTGCTAGCAGCTTAGACAGGGCCCAGGAGCAGTTCTTC.

The gene calls are TRBV28 and TRBJ1-1; TRBD1 matches 9 bases. CDR1 MDHEN and CDR2 SYDVKM come from the germline V gene. This CDR3 region has 15 residues. V gave up 7 bases and J gave up 6 bases; unmatched junction bases: 12. The chain's CDR3 is CASTESGQGKAEAFF. The CDR3 DNA reads TGTGCCAGCACCGAATCGGGACAGGGAAAGGCTGAAGCTTTCTTT.

The chain employs TRBV7-2 and TRBJ2-2; 8 bases match TRBD2. This CDR3 is built from 16 residues. The germline V gene has CDR1 SGHTA and CDR2 FQGNSA. The V gene end was trimmed by 3 bases and the J gene end by 7 bases; junction bases not matched to a gene: 10. The CDR3 DNA sequence: TGTGCCAGCAGCTTCTCTACAGCGGGAGTGGGCGGGGAGCTGTTTTTT. This sequence encodes CASSFSTAGVGGELFF.

The genes are TRBV6-5 and TRBJ2-7, with D maybe TRBD2 (5 bases). Germline V gives CDR1 MNHEY, CDR2 SVGAGI. V was trimmed by 7 bases and J by 0 bases, leaving 16 bases between them. The CDR3 sequence is 15 residues long. CDR3 nucleotide sequence: TGTGCCAGCACGTATAGCGCCTTAAGCTCCTACGAGCAGTACTTC. Its protein product is CASTYSALSSYEQYF.

The rearrangement uses TRBV4-1 and TRBJ1-6; D is unresolved. The CDR3 length is 15 residues. CDR1 MGHRA and CDR2 YSYEKL come from the germline V gene. Trimming pared 1 base from V and 7 bases from J, leaving 11 bases between. Written as DNA, the CDR3 is TGCGCCAGCAGCCAAGCGGGAGGGTGGAATTCACCCCTCCACTTT. Its translation is CASSQAGGWNSPLHF.

This clone was counted a single time. This chain connects TRBV28 to TRBJ2-7, with D possibly matching TRBD2 (6 bases). Germline V gene lookup returns CDR1 MDHEN and CDR2 SYDVKM. V gave up 8 bases and J gave up 7 bases, with 18 bases separating them. CDR3 size: 13 residues. The CDR3 DNA follows: TGTGCCAGCGACGGGGGTTGGGGATGGGAGCAGTACTTC. Encoded protein: CASDGGWGWEQYF.

V gene TRBV7-2 combines with J gene TRBJ1-4, with TRBD1 as a possible D gene (5 bases). V was pared by 5 bases and J by 7 bases, with 17 bases between. Germline values: CDR1 SGHTA, CDR2 FQGNSA. This CDR3 contains 15 residues. In nucleotides, the CDR3 is TGTGCCAGCAGCCCGACCTCCGCCGGGGGTGAAAAACTGTTTTTT. Translated: CASSPTSAGGEKLFF. Drawing the rest from reference TRBV7-2 and TRBJ1-4, the complete variable domain is GAGVSQSPSNKVTEKGKDVELRCDPISGHTALYWYRQSLGQGLEFLIYFQGNSAPDKSGLPSDRFSAERTGGSVSTLTIQRTQQEDSAVYLCASSPTSAGGEKLFFGSGTQLSVL.

The chain carries TRBV2 and TRBJ2-7, with 7 bases fitting TRBD1. This CDR3 region has 13 residues. The V segment lost 8 bases and the J segment 4 bases; nucleotides outside the gene matches: 8. Germline V lookup: CDR1 SNHLY, CDR2 FYNNEI. The CDR3 protein is CASGGQIVYEQYF. CDR3 DNA: TGTGCCAGCGGGGGACAGATCGTGTACGAGCAGTACTTC.

The V gene is TRBV28, the J gene TRBJ2-5; 11 bases fit TRBD2. The DNA end lines up better with TRBJ2-7; the J call may be wrong. The CDR3 sequence is 14 residues long. Looked up from germline, CDR1 is MDHEN and CDR2 is SYDVKM. In nucleotides, the CDR3 is TGTGCCAGCAGTCATAGCGGGAGGGCCTACGAGCAGTACTTC. As protein: CASSHSGRAYEQYF.

For the CDR3, the DNA is TGTGCCAGTAGTCAAGGGGGCTCTGGGGCCAACGTCCTGACTTTC. This sequence encodes CASSQGGSGANVLTF. This sequence joins TRBV19 and TRBJ2-6, with D possibly being TRBD1 (6 bases). V lost 5 bases, J lost 0 bases, and 8 bases lay in between. This CDR3 has 15 amino acids. The germline CDR1 and CDR2 sequences are LNHDA and SQIVND (reference sequence).

In DNA, the CDR3 is TGTGCCAGCAGCGTAGGACTAACCGGGGAGCTGTTTTTT. Its protein product is CASSVGLTGELFF. The gene calls are TRBV9 and TRBJ2-2; the D gene is possibly TRBD2 (5 bases). Germline V CDR1 and CDR2: SGDLS, YYNGEE. V was clipped by 0 bases and J by 5 bases, with 5 bases between them. The CDR3 extends over 13 amino acids. Using reference TRBV9 and TRBJ2-2 for the parts outside the CDR3, the full variable domain is DSGVTQTPKHLITATGQRVTLRCSPRSGDLSVYWYQQSLDQGLQFLIQYYNGEERAKGNILERFSAQQFPDLHSELNLSSLELGDSALYFCASSVGLTGELFFGEGSRLTVL.

This clone was detected only a few times. The chain joins TRBV10-3 to TRBJ2-3, with TRBD1 matching 8 bases. Looked up from germline, CDR1 is ENHRY and CDR2 is SYGVKD. The CDR3 spans 14 residues. Trimming at V came to 5 bases and at J to 2 bases, leaving 3 bases not matched to a gene. The CDR3 loop reads CAISLGQVTDTQYF. The CDR3 DNA reads TGTGCCATCAGTCTGGGACAGGTCACAGATACGCAGTATTTT.

The chain recombines TRBV2 with TRBJ2-2; the D is unclear. This CDR3 is 14 amino acids long. Per the germline V gene, CDR1 is SNHLY and CDR2 is FYNNEI. V was cut by 6 bases and J by 2 bases, with 10 bases left in between. The CDR3 reads CASRPGVNTGELFF. The CDR3, as DNA: TGTGCCAGCAGACCGGGTGTTAACACCGGGGAGCTGTTTTTT. The variable domain in full, completed from reference TRBV2 and TRBJ2-2, reads EPEVTQTPSHQVTQMGQEVILRCVPISNHLYFYWYRQILGQKVEFLVSFYNNEISEKSEIFDDQFSVERPDGSNFTLKIRSTKLEDSAMYFCASRPGVNTGELFFGEGSRLTVL.

This sequence joins TRBV5-4 and TRBJ2-7, with 9 bases aligning to TRBD2. After removal of 4 bases from V and 0 bases from J, the junction contained 11 bases not matched to a gene. The CDR3 is made up of 17 amino acids. From germline, CDR1 is SGHNT and CDR2 YYREEE (reference sequence). CDR3 coding DNA: TGTGCCAGCAGCGGCAGGCCGGGACTAGCATTCTCCTACGAGCAGTACTTC. It yields the protein CASSGRPGLAFSYEQYF.

The chain has TRBV28 and TRBJ2-7; 7 nucleotides align to TRBD1. Trimming took 6 bases from V and 5 from J; bases not matched to a gene: 10. CDR1 and CDR2 (germline): MDHEN, SYDVKM. There are 14 residues in the CDR3. CDR3 coding DNA: TGTGCCAGCAGCTGGGCGAGGGGGCGCGACGAGCAGTACTTC. Protein product: CASSWARGRDEQYF.